This T cell receptor beta chain was found in a study of cytomegalovirus exposure and HLA in healthy donors. This PCR relied on a set of 60 Vbeta primers and 13 Jbeta primers. Data came from immunoSEQ multiplex PCR; TCRdb stores just in-frame clones and leaves some out. This sample carries some 150,000 clones, approximately 80% of them seen once, and the ten largest clones take 1.9%. Although they were nominally healthy when sampled, donors likely had unrecorded immune exposures. Broader study findings: Most of the CMV-associated TCR beta chains (in a later analysis) appeared to be HLA-restricted.

Trimming at V came to 5 bases and at J to 6 bases, leaving 7 bases not matched to a gene. The germline CDR1 and CDR2 sequences are PRHDT and FYEKMQ (reference sequence). The CDR3 extends over 14 amino acids. On this clone itself: Its antigen remains unidentified.

The receptor was isolated from a middle-aged woman in good health and CMV-seronegative. Sequencing was done on a sample of PBMCs. The gene calls are TRBV13 and TRBJ2-7; 10 bases are shared with TRBD1. CDR3 in amino acids: CASSPKDRGFEQYF. The CDR3 bases are TGTGCCAGCAGCCCGAAGGACAGGGGGTTCGAGCAGTACTTC.